These T cell receptor beta chains were read from a single sample in a study of cytomegalovirus exposure and HLA in healthy donors. The table came from immunoSEQ multiplex PCR; TCRdb's copy has only in-frame clones and leaves some out. Of about 130,000 clones in the sample, 80% to 85% were seen once. Sequencing was carried out using PBMCs. These receptors all stem from a man aged 18-30 years in good health and CMV-seronegative. CDR3s include the opening cysteine and the closing phenylalanine or tryptophan. D genes are given only for firm matches. Where a row states a size, it is once, few, many or the class of an expanded clone; other rows omit it.

clone_size	j_call	v_call	d_call	cdr3_aa	cdr3_nt
NA	TRBJ1-1	TRBV19	NA	CASSVSGMTEAFF	TGTGCCAGTAGTGTATCAGGGATGACTGAAGCTTTCTTT
few	TRBJ1-1	TRBV7-8	NA	CASGRGWGETEAFF	TGTGCCAGTGGACGGGGATGGGGAGAAACTGAAGCTTTCTTT
NA	TRBJ2-2	TRBV20-1	NA	CSARLVGELFF	TGCAGTGCTAGATTAGTAGGGGAGCTGTTTTTT
few	TRBJ2-7	TRBV21-1	NA	CASSKLSDKRKGVDYEQYF	TGTGCCAGCAGCAAACTTTCCGATAAACGAAAAGGGGTGGACTACGAGCAGTACTTC
NA	TRBJ2-7	TRBV7-2	TRBD2	CASSLVAGGRYEQYF	TGTGCCAGCAGCTTAGTGGCGGGGGGGCGCTACGAGCAGTACTTC
NA	TRBJ2-1	TRBV28	TRBD1	CASNGGQAFYNEQFF	TGTGCCAGCAATGGGGGACAGGCCTTCTACAATGAGCAGTTCTTC
NA	TRBJ2-7	TRBV10-3	NA	CAISESGWGEPPRGQYF	TGTGCCATCAGTGAGTCTGGATGGGGGGAACCCCCGAGGGGGCAGTACTTC
NA	TRBJ1-2	TRBV11-3	NA	CASISGSYTF	TGTGCCAGCATTTCAGGGAGCTACACCTTC
NA	TRBJ2-7	TRBV27	NA	CASSSRGNSYEQYF	TGTGCCAGCAGTTCCAGGGGTAACTCCTACGAGCAGTACTTC
NA	TRBJ1-3	TRBV30	NA	CAWLISQGLSGNTIYF	TGTGCCTGGTTAATTTCCCAGGGGCTCTCTGGAAACACCATATATTTT
NA	TRBJ1-2	TRBV15	NA	CATSRDRPSSGYTF	TGTGCCACCAGCAGAGACAGGCCCTCTTCTGGCTACACCTTC
NA	TRBJ2-7	TRBV12-5	NA	CASGLEGYEQYF	TGTGCTAGTGGTTTGGAGGGGTACGAGCAGTACTTC
NA	TRBJ1-1	TRBV6-5	NA	CASSYLLTGVNTEAFF	TGTGCCAGCAGTTACCTATTAACAGGAGTTAACACTGAAGCTTTCTTT
NA	TRBJ1-1	TRBV7-8	NA	CASSLVRLLKTGETEAFF	TGTGCCAGCAGCTTAGTCCGCCTTCTAAAGACCGGAGAGACTGAAGCTTTCTTT
NA	TRBJ1-1	TRBV7-9	NA	CASSLLGGANTEAFF	TGTGCCAGCAGCTTACTGGGGGGTGCTAACACTGAAGCTTTCTTT
NA	TRBJ1-6	TRBV5-5	NA	CASSLSLGSSYNSPLHF	TGTGCCAGCAGCTTGTCGCTCGGTAGCTCCTATAATTCACCCCTCCACTTT
NA	TRBJ1-5	TRBV15	TRBD1	CATSRDALFTGGRYQPQHF	TGTGCCACCAGCAGAGATGCGCTATTCACAGGGGGGAGGTATCAGCCCCAGCATTTT
few	TRBJ1-6	TRBV6-5	NA	CASSYRGAGSPLHF	TGTGCCAGCAGTTACCGGGGGGCCGGTTCACCCCTCCACTTT
NA	TRBJ2-3	TRBV9	TRBD2	CASSVGPSGGVADTQYF	TGTGCCAGCAGCGTAGGTCCTAGCGGGGGGGTAGCAGATACGCAGTATTTT
NA	TRBJ2-5	TRBV5-4	NA	CASSSRAETQYF	TGTGCCAGCAGCAGCAGGGCTGAGACCCAGTACTTC
NA	TRBJ1-5	TRBV19	TRBD1	CAVRGPGSNQPQHF	TGTGCCGTCAGGGGGCCGGGGAGCAATCAGCCCCAGCATTTT
NA	TRBJ2-7	TRBV5-1	NA	CASSLDRVDYEQYF	TGCGCCAGCAGCTTGGACAGGGTGGACTACGAGCAGTACTTC
NA	TRBJ2-5	TRBV5-5	NA	CASSLVPWLETQYF	TGTGCCAGCAGCTTGGTCCCGTGGCTAGAGACCCAGTACTTC
NA	TRBJ2-3	TRBV5-1	NA	CASKEGTVSTDTQYF	TGCGCCAGCAAGGAGGGGACAGTCAGCACAGATACGCAGTATTTT
NA	TRBJ2-7	TRBV6-1	NA	CASRQIREPEQYF	TGTGCCAGCAGACAAATCAGGGAACCCGAGCAGTACTTC
NA	TRBJ2-1	TRBV10-1	NA	CASSGDWDAQFF	TGCGCCAGCAGTGGGGACTGGGATGCCCAGTTCTTC
once	TRBJ1-1	TRBV30	TRBD1	CAGDRMNTEAFF	TGTGCCGGGGACAGGATGAACACTGAAGCTTTCTTT
NA	TRBJ1-5	TRBV9	TRBD1	CASSVTAGGQPQHF	TGTGCCAGCAGCGTAACGGCAGGGGGTCAGCCCCAGCATTTT
NA	TRBJ1-5	TRBV19	NA	CASSMSAYQPQHF	TGTGCCAGTAGTATGTCTGCGTATCAGCCCCAGCATTTT
NA	TRBJ1-1	TRBV7-9	TRBD1	CASTQGTAAEAFF	TGTGCCAGCACCCAAGGGACAGCGGCTGAAGCTTTCTTT
few	TRBJ1-1	TRBV7-3	NA	CASSPAGGMNTEAFF	TGTGCCAGCAGCCCAGCGGGGGGGATGAACACTGAAGCTTTCTTT
NA	TRBJ1-1	TRBV2	NA	CASSDARKGANTEAFF	TGTGCCAGCAGTGATGCCCGAAAAGGGGCGAACACTGAAGCTTTCTTT
once	TRBJ1-6	TRBV5-4	NA	CASGARATGSPLHF	TGTGCATCAGGCGCCCGAGCGACAGGTTCACCCCTCCACTTT
NA	TRBJ1-2	TRBV30	NA	CAWSVGGYGYTF	TGTGCCTGGAGTGTAGGGGGCTATGGCTACACCTTC
NA	TRBJ2-5	TRBV6-4	TRBD2	CASSDGAGGKETQYF	TGTGCCAGCAGTGACGGTGCGGGGGGAAAAGAGACCCAGTACTTC
NA	TRBJ1-5	TRBV7-6	NA	CASSQDQPQHF	TGTGCCAGCAGCCAGGATCAGCCCCAGCATTTT
NA	TRBJ1-1	TRBV7-9	NA	CASSREQEAFF	TGTGCCAGCAGCCGAGAACAGGAAGCTTTCTTT
NA	TRBJ2-6	TRBV9	TRBD1	CASGGTGFSGANVLTF	TGTGCCAGCGGGGGGACAGGCTTCTCTGGGGCCAACGTCCTGACTTTC
NA	TRBJ1-2	TRBV7-6	TRBD1	CASSSTGTGSNYGYTF	TGTGCCAGCAGCTCTACCGGGACAGGGTCCAATTATGGCTACACCTTC
NA	TRBJ2-2	TRBV5-8	NA	CAIRTTSIRTGELFF	TGTGCCATCCGGACAACCTCCATCAGGACCGGGGAGCTGTTTTTT
NA	TRBJ2-1	TRBV5-4	NA	CASSVDRYYNEQFF	TGTGCCAGCAGCGTTGACAGATACTACAATGAGCAGTTCTTC
once	TRBJ1-1	TRBV28	NA	CASSLNSLMNTEAFF	TGTGCCAGCAGTTTAAACAGTTTAATGAACACTGAAGCTTTCTTT
once	TRBJ2-6	TRBV9	NA	CASSGPAGANVLTF	TGTGCCAGCAGCGGTCCGGCTGGGGCCAACGTCCTGACTTTC
NA	TRBJ1-1	TRBV10-2	TRBD1	CASSITRLDRQNTEAFF	TGCGCCAGCAGTATTACCCGATTGGACAGGCAGAACACTGAAGCTTTCTTT
NA	TRBJ1-1	TRBV25-1	TRBD1	CASSLKGAYTEAFF	TGTGCCAGCAGTTTAAAGGGGGCGTACACTGAAGCTTTCTTT
NA	TRBJ1-5	TRBV30	NA	CAWHPSRGFASNQPQHF	TGTGCCTGGCACCCCAGTCGGGGTTTTGCTAGCAATCAGCCCCAGCATTTT
NA	TRBJ1-3	TRBV28	NA	CASSLTELGNTIYF	TGTGCCAGCAGTTTAACGGAGCTTGGAAACACCATATATTTT
NA	TRBJ2-7	TRBV18	NA	CASSPLASGDEQYF	TGTGCCAGCTCACCACTGGCCTCAGGGGACGAGCAGTACTTC